Following are 8 T cell receptor beta chains from one sample sequenced in a study of T cell responses to AZD1222 COVID-19 vaccine. Assay: immunoSEQ multiplex PCR; the TCRdb copy retains only in-frame clones and omits some. The sample contains about 110,000 clones, around 90% of which appear only once. Sequencing used peripheral blood, obtained on day 0 of AZD1222 vaccination. These receptors originate from an adult in good health.

This clone showed up many times. V is TRBV5-6 and J is TRBJ2-3; possible D gene TRBD2, 7 bases. The CDR3 runs to 16 residues. Trimming removed 4 bases at V and 4 bases at J, with 19 bases between. Germline CDR1 is SGHDT and CDR2 is YYEEEE. Here the CDR3 DNA reads TGTGCCAGCAGCCGGGGGGCGGGAGTCTTTCCAGATACGCAGTATTTT. Its translation: CASSRGAGVFPDTQYF. Complete variable domain (other parts from reference TRBV5-6 and TRBJ2-3): DAGVTQSPTHLIKTRGQQVTLRCSPKSGHDTVSWYQQALGQGPQFIFQYYEEEERQRGNFPDRFSGHQFPNYSSELNVNALLLGDSALYLCASSRGAGVFPDTQYFGPGTRLTVL.

The chain joins TRBV4-1 to TRBJ2-1; D not resolved. The germline V and J ends were trimmed by 0 bases and 0 bases, with 9 bases remaining between them. Germline loops: CDR1 MGHRA, CDR2 YSYEKL. This CDR3 has 16 residues. The CDR3 is CASSQDTTPSYNEQFF. The CDR3 bases are TGCGCCAGCAGCCAAGATACAACCCCCTCCTACAATGAGCAGTTCTTC.

CDR3 sequence: CAWSPRRQQTQYF. CDR3 DNA: TGTGCCTGGAGTCCCCGAAGGCAGCAGACCCAGTACTTC. The chain is built from TRBV30 and TRBJ2-5; the D is unclear. The V end was cut by 2 bases, the J end by 6 bases, with 13 bases between. Germline V gene data show CDR1 as GTSNPN and CDR2 as SVGIG (reference sequence). This CDR3 region has 13 residues.

The sample holds a few counts of this clone. This chain links TRBV5-6 with TRBJ1-5, with TRBD1 matching over 9 bases. The CDR3 is 15 amino acids. Germline CDR1 reads SGHDT; CDR2 reads YYEEEE. The V and J ends lost 3 bases and 3 bases, in that order; junction bases with no gene match: 4. The CDR3: CASSWGTGINQPQHF. For the CDR3, the DNA is TGTGCCAGCAGCTGGGGGACAGGGATCAATCAGCCCCAGCATTTT.

The chain employs TRBV18 and TRBJ2-5, with TRBD1 matching 8 bases. The V gene's germline CDR1 is KGHSH and CDR2 LQKENI. This CDR3 is 15 amino acids long. Trimming took 1 base from V and 3 from J; bases not matched to a gene: 4. The CDR3 DNA is TGTGCCAGCTCACCACGACAGGGGCTGAAAGAGACCCAGTACTTC. Its translation: CASSPRQGLKETQYF.

The chain couples TRBV5-1 to TRBJ1-6; no clear D gene. The CDR3 runs 16 residues. Germline loops: CDR1 SGHRS, CDR2 YFSETQ. V was pared by 2 bases and J by 7 bases, with 16 bases between. Here the CDR3 reads CASSFGEGRGNSPLHF. In DNA form, the CDR3 reads TGCGCCAGCAGCTTTGGGGAAGGGAGAGGAAATTCACCCCTCCACTTT.

The V call is TRBV27, the J call TRBJ2-2, with 7 bases aligning to TRBD1. There are 16 residues in the CDR3. V trimming: 5 bases; J trimming: 0 bases; junction bases outside the gene matches: 6. In germline, CDR1 is MNHEY, CDR2 SMNVEV (reference sequence). CDR3 bases: TGTGCCAGCAGTGTACAGGGGTCCGCGAACACCGGGGAGCTGTTTTTT. Residues: CASSVQGSANTGELFF.

The chain links TRBV6-2 or TRBV6-3 to TRBJ2-7; 7 bases are a match to TRBD1. V lost 6 bases and J lost 0; bases outside the gene matches: 8. The germline gives CDR1 MNHEY, CDR2 SVGEGT. CDR3 length: 15 residues. The CDR3 DNA sequence: TGTGCCAGCAGCCGCGGACAGGATAGCTCCTACGAGCAGTACTTC. Amino acid sequence: CASSRGQDSSYEQYF.